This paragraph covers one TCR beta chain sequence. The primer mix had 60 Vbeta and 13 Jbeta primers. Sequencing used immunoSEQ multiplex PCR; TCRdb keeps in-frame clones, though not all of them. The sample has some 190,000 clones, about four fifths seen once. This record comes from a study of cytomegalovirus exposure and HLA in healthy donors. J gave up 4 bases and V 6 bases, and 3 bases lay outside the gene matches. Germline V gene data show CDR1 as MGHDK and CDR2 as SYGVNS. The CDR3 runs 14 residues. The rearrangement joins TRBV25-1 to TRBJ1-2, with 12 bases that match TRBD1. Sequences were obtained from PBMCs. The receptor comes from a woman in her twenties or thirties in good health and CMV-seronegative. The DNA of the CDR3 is TGTGCCAGCAGGGGACAGGGGGCATTCTATGGCTACACCTTC. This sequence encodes CASRGQGAFYGYTF.